This TCR beta chain was sequenced during a study of blood T cell repertoires in COVID-19. Across the study: In each case, the material was cDNA or gDNA derived from T cells, B-cell-depleted T cells, or PBMCs.

Original processing methods: The authors estimated nucleated cell counts from reference gene primer amplification. Sequencing was performed with immunoSEQ multiplex PCR; in TCRdb, only in-frame clones are kept and a portion is missing. That table gives V, J and clone size, and the DNA gave D and trimming. The sample gives about 190,000 clones, over 75% of which show up once; 9.5% to 15% is in the top ten. Germline V gene lookup returns CDR1 SGHRS and CDR2 YFSETQ. This CDR3 comprises 15 residues. The germline V and J ends were trimmed by 0 bases and 4 bases, with 10 bases remaining between them. The chain is built from TRBV5-1 and TRBJ2-2, with D possibly being TRBD1 (6 bases). Sequencing was carried out using peripheral blood. The source is a woman in her forties or fifties with acute or convalescent COVID-19. This chain's CDR3 is CASSLGGQITGELFF. The CDR3 nucleotides are TGCGCCAGCAGCTTGGGGGGGCAAATCACCGGGGAGCTGTTTTTT.